The clone carrying this T cell receptor beta chain was seen a handful of times. The antigen is undetermined. The CDR3 length is 16 residues. J was trimmed by 7 bases and V by 10 bases; bases with no gene match: 16. CDR1 is MDHEN and CDR2 is SYDVKM in the germline V gene. Clones were sequenced by immunoSEQ multiplex PCR, and TCRdb holds only the in-frame ones, with some missing. The sample has about 100,000 clones; around 90% are singletons. This sample stems from a study of T cell responses to AZD1222 COVID-19 vaccine. Study conclusions and caveats: White British ancestry dominated among donors, who included more females, and clonal diversity was possibly underestimated. Rises in breadth and depth of Spike-specific TCRs came after two AZD1222 doses. Seropositive AZD1222 recipients at baseline numbered only six or seven.

This clonotype originated in an adult who received the AZD1222 COVID-19 vaccine. The chain uses TRBV28 and TRBJ1-2, with 12 positions matching TRBD1. The sequencing used peripheral blood, collected 28 days after the second AZD1222 dose. The CDR3, as DNA: TGTGCCATCTTTGGGACAGGGGGCGTGAGACTTTCTGGCTACACCTTC. Protein: CAIFGTGGVRLSGYTF.